This is a list of T cell receptor beta chains from one sample in a study of shared clonotypes between healthy human individuals. The table came from immunoSEQ multiplex PCR; TCRdb's copy has only in-frame clones and leaves some out. The sample records approximately 1.5 million clones, approximately 98% being singletons. The sequenced material came from naive CD4+ T cells sorted from blood. These receptor sequences come from a man aged 30-40 years in good health. Each CDR3 is given with its conserved first and last residue. Fields, in order: J gene, V gene, clone size, D gene, CDR3 DNA, CDR3 protein. A D gene is named only where the DNA matches it firmly. Rows may omit the clone size; those that give it use once, few, many or a size class.

TRBJ2-7 | TRBV18 | NA | TRBD1 | TGTGCCAGCTCACCAAGGACAGGGTCTATACCCTACGAGCAGTACTTC | CASSPRTGSIPYEQYF
TRBJ2-5 | TRBV6-1 | NA | TRBD1 | TGTGCCAGCAACAGGGACAGGATGACCCAGTACTTC | CASNRDRMTQYF
TRBJ2-1 | TRBV25-1 | NA | NA | TGTGCCAGCAGTGAAGAGACAGGACATACGGACAATGAGCAGTTCTTC | CASSEETGHTDNEQFF
TRBJ1-2 | TRBV6-5 | NA | NA | TGTGCCAGCAGTTCCTCGACAGGCCCAGCTAACTATGGCTACACCTTC | CASSSSTGPANYGYTF
TRBJ2-5 | TRBV5-4 | NA | NA | TGTGCCAGCAGCCCTCGACAGTACCAAGAGACCCAGTACTTC | CASSPRQYQETQYF
TRBJ2-6 | TRBV7-3 | NA | TRBD1 | TGTGCCAGCAGCATGACCCCCTGGACAGGGAGAAGCTCTGGGGCCAACGTCCTGACTTTC | CASSMTPWTGRSSGANVLTF
TRBJ2-5 | TRBV6-5 | NA | TRBD1 | TGTGCCAGCAGTTCCCCGGGACAGAGGGAGACCCAGTACTTC | CASSSPGQRETQYF
TRBJ2-3 | TRBV6-1 | NA | TRBD1 | TGTGCCAGCGATAGGAGACAGGGGAGCACAGATACGCAGTATTTT | CASDRRQGSTDTQYF
TRBJ2-1 | TRBV5-5 | NA | TRBD1 | TGTGCCAGCAGCAGCGGGACAGGGCTGAACTACAATGAGCAGTTCTTC | CASSSGTGLNYNEQFF
TRBJ1-5 | TRBV28 | NA | TRBD1 | TGTGCCATCTCCTTAGGGACAGAGCAGCCCCAGCATTTT | CAISLGTEQPQHF
TRBJ2-7 | TRBV5-8 | NA | NA | TGTGCCAGCGGGTTACCCCAGTACTTC | CASGLPQYF
TRBJ2-1 | TRBV19 | NA | TRBD2 | TGTGCCAGTAGTACTAGCGGGATTTATGAGCAGTTCTTC | CASSTSGIYEQFF
TRBJ1-4 | TRBV5-6 | NA | TRBD1 | TGTGCCAGCAGCTGGAGGGGACAGCCTTTTAATGAAAAACTGTTTTTT | CASSWRGQPFNEKLFF
TRBJ2-2 | TRBV11-2 | NA | TRBD2 | TGTGCCAGCAGTTCAGGACTAGGCGTGGCCGGGGAGCTGTTTTTT | CASSSGLGVAGELFF
TRBJ2-7 | TRBV28 | NA | NA | TGTGCCAGCAGACCGGGACACCCTTACGAGCAGTACTTC | CASRPGHPYEQYF
TRBJ1-2 | TRBV6-1 | NA | NA | TGTGCCAGCAGTGAAAACCGCCCGGGTCGAGACTATGGCTACACCTTC | CASSENRPGRDYGYTF
TRBJ2-7 | TRBV18 | NA | TRBD1 | TGTGCCAGCTCACCAACGACAGGGTCCTACGAGCAGTACTTC | CASSPTTGSYEQYF
TRBJ2-7 | TRBV6-1 | NA | NA | TGTGCCAGCAGGGTGACTACCTACGAGCAGTACTTC | CASRVTTYEQYF
TRBJ1-2 | TRBV6-5 | NA | NA | TGTGCCAGCAGCCAGGGCGCCTATGGCTACACCTTC | CASSQGAYGYTF
TRBJ2-2 | TRBV2 | once | TRBD2 | TGTGCCAGCAGTGGGGGCAGGACTAGCGGTTCCGGGGAGCTGTTTTTT | CASSGGRTSGSGELFF
TRBJ1-4 | TRBV2 | NA | NA | TGTGCCAGCAGTGAAGCGCTCCCTGCCGCCGGGGAACTGTTTTTT | CASSEALPAAGELFF
TRBJ2-5 | TRBV11-2 | NA | NA | TGTGCCAGCAGCCCTATGTCCTGGTACCAAGAGACCCAGTACTTC | CASSPMSWYQETQYF
TRBJ2-7 | TRBV4-3 | NA | NA | TGCGCCAGCAGCCCAAACATCGTACCCTACGAGCAGTACTTC | CASSPNIVPYEQYF
TRBJ2-7 | TRBV10-1 | NA | NA | TGCGCCAGCAGTGAGTCGTTCAGGGGGGACGAGCAGTACTTC | CASSESFRGDEQYF
TRBJ2-2 | TRBV7-9 | NA | NA | TGTGCCAGCAGCTTACTAGCAGCCACCGGGGAGCTGTTTTTT | CASSLLAATGELFF
TRBJ2-2 | TRBV6-4 | NA | NA | TGTGCCAGCAGTGTTCAGGGGAACACCGGGGAGCTGTTTTTT | CASSVQGNTGELFF
TRBJ2-1 | TRBV5-1 | NA | NA | TGCGCCAGCAGCTTGGCGGACGGGAACAATGAGCAGTTCTTC | CASSLADGNNEQFF
TRBJ1-1 | TRBV5-5 | NA | NA | TGTGCCAGCAGCTGGCAGGGTGTGAACACTGAAGCTTTCTTT | CASSWQGVNTEAFF
TRBJ2-1 | TRBV7-8 | NA | TRBD2 | TGTGCCAGCAGCACAATCTCTAGCGGGAGGTACAATGAGCAGTTCTTC | CASSTISSGRYNEQFF
TRBJ1-1 | TRBV18 | NA | TRBD1 | TGTGCCAGCTCACCCTACCGACAGGGGTTGACTGAAGCTTTCTTT | CASSPYRQGLTEAFF
TRBJ2-6 | TRBV4-3 | NA | NA | TGCGCCAGCAGGGGATCGGCCAACGTCCTGACTTTC | CASRGSANVLTF
TRBJ1-1 | TRBV7-9 | NA | TRBD1 | TGTGCCAGCAGCGTCTTGGGACAGGAGAACACTGAAGCTTTCTTT | CASSVLGQENTEAFF
TRBJ2-7 | TRBV11-2 | NA | TRBD2 | TGTGCCAGCAGCTTAGCCACTAGCGGGAGGGCCTACGAGCAGTACTTC | CASSLATSGRAYEQYF
TRBJ2-5 | TRBV5-6 | NA | NA | TGTGCCAGCAGCTTGCAAGGGGTTGGAGAGACCCAGTACTTC | CASSLQGVGETQYF
TRBJ1-3 | TRBV10-2 | NA | NA | TGCGCCAGCAGACAGGAGCACAACCCGAGAACCGGAAACACCATATATTTT | CASRQEHNPRTGNTIYF
TRBJ2-5 | TRBV19 | NA | TRBD2 | TGTGCCAGTAGTATTAGGACTAGCGGTCAAGAGACCCAGTACTTC | CASSIRTSGQETQYF
TRBJ1-2 | TRBV28 | NA | NA | TGTGCCAGCATCGACAGCCCTCTCGCCTATGGCTACACCTTC | CASIDSPLAYGYTF
TRBJ1-5 | TRBV6-5 | NA | NA | TGTGCCAGCAGTTATACCTGGGAGGATAATCAGCCCCAGCATTTT | CASSYTWEDNQPQHF
TRBJ2-1 | TRBV5-1 | NA | TRBD2 | TGCGCCAGCAGCTTCTCGCTAGCGGGAGGAGCCTACAATGAGCAGTTCTTC | CASSFSLAGGAYNEQFF
TRBJ2-7 | TRBV6-6 | NA | NA | TGTGCCAGCAGTTACCTGACTTGGGGCGAGCAGTACTTC | CASSYLTWGEQYF
TRBJ2-6 | TRBV29-1 | NA | TRBD2 | TGCAGCGTTGCGGGGGGTGCTGGGGCCAACGTCCTGACTTTC | CSVAGGAGANVLTF
TRBJ2-1 | TRBV7-9 | NA | NA | TGTGCCAGCAGCTTAGACGCCGGGCGGTCCAATGAGCAGTTCTTC | CASSLDAGRSNEQFF
TRBJ2-1 | TRBV6-1 | NA | NA | TGTGCCAGCAGCTTATCCAGGGGCGGTGAGCAGTTCTTC | CASSLSRGGEQFF
TRBJ2-2 | TRBV4-1 | NA | TRBD2 | TGCGCCAGCGGGACTAGCGAGAACACCGGGGAGCTGTTTTTT | CASGTSENTGELFF
TRBJ1-5 | TRBV15 | NA | TRBD1 | TGTGCCACCAGGATAGACAGGGGAAGCAATCAGCCCCAGCATTTT | CATRIDRGSNQPQHF
TRBJ2-3 | TRBV5-1 | once | TRBD2 | TGCGCCAGCAGCCAGGGACTAGCGGGAGTGATAAGCACAGATACGCAGTATTTT | CASSQGLAGVISTDTQYF
TRBJ2-5 | TRBV14 | NA | NA | TGTGCCAGCAGCCATTCATGGACCCAGTACTTC | CASSHSWTQYF
TRBJ2-3 | TRBV5-4 | NA | TRBD2 | TGTGCCAGCAGCTCCCCGGTAGCGGGAGTAAGCACAGATACGCAGTATTTT | CASSSPVAGVSTDTQYF
TRBJ2-7 | TRBV6-1 | NA | NA | TGTGCCAGCAGTTTACGAGTCCAGGGGGAGCAGTACTTC | CASSLRVQGEQYF
TRBJ1-1 | TRBV9 | NA | TRBD1 | TGTGCCAGCAGGCCGGGACAGGGATCGGTCACTGAAGCTTTCTTT | CASRPGQGSVTEAFF
TRBJ1-1 | TRBV7-2 | NA | TRBD1 | TGTGCCAGCAGCAACCCCAGGGGGCCAGGTACTGAAGCTTTCTTT | CASSNPRGPGTEAFF
TRBJ2-3 | TRBV27 | NA | NA | TGTGCCAGTGCGGCACGAGATACGCAGTATTTT | CASAARDTQYF
TRBJ2-7 | TRBV5-6 | NA | NA | TGTGCCAGCACGAGGACCGACGCCTACGAGCAGTACTTC | CASTRTDAYEQYF